This T cell receptor (beta chain) was sequenced for a study of blood T cell repertoires in COVID-19 (dated by TCRdb to between 2020 and 2021). Concerning the study at large: Collaborator samples came from the United States, Italy and Spain and covered acute and convalescent phases of COVID-19. The dataset comprised deeply sampled blood TCRbeta repertoires from subjects exposed to, actively infected with, or recovered from COVID-19. The samples were drawn from two sources: the first 160 participants of the ongoing ImmuneRACE study, and approximately 1,300 subjects contributed by 6 global collaborators. The prospective study material was composed of cDNA or gDNA derived from T cells, B-cell-depleted T cells, or PBMCs. Where available, HLA class I and class II types were taken from metadata supplied by the sample provider and were not determined by assay-based typing. The sample metadata nearly always contained a de-identified subject ID, COVID-19 status, age in years and sex. The repertoires were made available in a free public database intended to serve as a resource for research on the immune response to SARS-CoV-2. Broad study findings and their caveats: The amount of clinical and demographic metadata varied by source and participant and was provided uncurated.

TCRbeta CDR3 regions were amplified from genomic DNA using the immunoSEQ Assay, a bias-controlled multiplex PCR. Turning to the authors' computational methods: The number of nucleated cells in each sample was estimated from the amplification of reference gene primers within the assay. To quantify the absolute abundance of each unique TCRbeta CDR3 rearrangement, sequence reads were collapsed and filtered. For each sample, productive Simpson clonality was calculated as the square root of Simpson's diversity index across productive rearrangements. Drawn from immuneACCESS, this table holds only the in-frame rearrangements with V and J called that TCRdb kept. Clones are partly lost; checked studies trace under half to an unresolved V gene and leave the rest unexplained. V, J and clone size are those of that table, while D and trimming were read from the DNA. The sample records 90,000 to 110,000 clones, approximately 80% of which are singletons. Under 40% of the sample is held by the ten biggest clonotypes.

Each collaborating institution followed its own protocols to collect whole blood in K2EDTA tubes. For TCRbeta analysis, collaborators shipped samples as frozen whole blood, isolated PBMCs, or DNA extracted from either of those sample types. This clone was seen just once. The antigen this receptor binds is unknown. No base-level quality is on record; no much larger clone is a single base apart. Including the terminal cysteine and phenylalanine, the CDR3 comprises 18 residues. The DNA shown is the 54-base CDR3, in frame from base 1. CDR1 and CDR2 (MGHRA, YSYEKL) derive from the germline V gene. The V and J ends are trimmed by 0 bases and 4 bases, leaving 16 bases between them.

What was sequenced was peripheral blood. The sequence was collected from an elderly man with acute or convalescent COVID-19. Recombination linked TRBV4-1 to TRBJ2-6; TRBD2 could be the D gene, as 5 bases match. The CDR3 reads CASSQDGWGVSGANVLTF. The nucleotide sequence reads TGCGCCAGCAGCCAAGATGGCTGGGGAGTTTCAGGGGCCAACGTCCTGACTTTC.